Each of the 2 T cell receptor beta chains below was sequenced from the same sample in a study of blood T cells in healthy people across ages. Combining a sample-barcoded 5' primer with a J-beta primer mix, a second PCR ran for roughly 7 to 11 cycles. TCRdb recomputed calls from the 5' RACE reads with MiXCR, one row per CDR3 protein. The sample includes about 1.6 million distinct CDR3 sequences, 30% to 40% of them seen just once. Sequences were obtained from blood. Receptors originate from a woman aged 25 to 39 in good health.

Concerning this clonotype itself: The junction departs from the called germline gene at one end, perhaps through a read error. The chain uses TRBV7-9 and TRBJ2-5, with 10 bases identical to TRBD2. CDR1 and CDR2 (germline): SEHNR, FQNEAQ (reference sequence). This CDR3 is 18 amino acids long. The CDR3 reads CASSLKRASGGGQEAQYF. CDR3 DNA: TGTGCCAGCAGCTTAAAGCGTGCAAGCGGGGGGGGACAAGAGGCCCAGTACTTC.

This clonotype was recorded a few times. The V and J genes are TRBV7-8 and TRBJ2-1; 8 nucleotides match TRBD2. The CDR3 contains 16 residues. CDR1 is SGHVS and CDR2 is FQNEAQ in the germline V gene. The V segment lost 3 bases and the J segment 3 bases; nucleotides outside the gene matches: 7. The CDR3 DNA follows: TGTGCCAGCAGCTTTAGAGCGGGAGAGTACTACAATGAGCAGTTCTTC. Amino acids: CASSFRAGEYYNEQFF.